This passage covers 27 T cell receptor beta chains from one sample sequenced in a study of T cells in Graves' hyperthyroidism and ophthalmopathy. Amplification targeted TCR beta CDR3 regions from RNA transcripts. The primer set for the first-round RT-PCR of the TCR CDR3 was HTBI. TCRdb reprocessed the multiplex PCR reads with MiXCR, giving one entry per CDR3 protein. This table has around 600,000 distinct CDR3 sequences, approximately 15% appearing once. Sequenced sample: blood. The receptors come from a woman aged 25 to 39 with Graves' hyperthyroidism.

This clonotype was seen repeatedly, ten times or more. This rearrangement joins TRBV5-1 to TRBJ2-7, with TRBD2 matching over 11 bases. The germline V gene has CDR1 SGHRS and CDR2 YFSETQ. Unmatched junction bases numbered 11, after V lost 0 bases and J lost 6 bases. This CDR3 comprises 17 residues. The CDR3 spells CASSLEALAGVLGEQYF. The CDR3 coding sequence is TGCGCCAGCAGCTTGGAGGCACTAGCGGGGGTACTTGGCGAGCAGTACTTC.

This clonotype has at least ten counts. This chain uses TRBV5-1 with TRBJ2-2; TRBD1 matches 7 bases. The germline V gene encodes CDR1 SGHRS and CDR2 YFSETQ. After removal of 2 bases from V and 0 bases from J, the junction contained 1 base not matched to a gene. This CDR3 is 15 amino acids long. The CDR3 DNA is TGCGCCAGCAGCTTCGGGACAGCGAACACCGGGGAGCTGTTTTTT. Amino acids: CASSFGTANTGELFF.

This clonotype was seen a few times. The rearrangement joins TRBV5-1 to TRBJ2-5, with D possibly matching TRBD1 (6 bases). The CDR3 sequence is 13 residues long. Germline CDR1 and CDR2: SGHRS and YFSETQ. Trimming removed 7 bases at V and 2 bases at J, with 12 bases between. The CDR3 here is CASGDGQQETQYF. In DNA, the CDR3 is TGCGCCAGCGGTGATGGACAGCAAGAGACCCAGTACTTC.

The CDR3 protein is CASSHPGLGYNEQFF. CDR3 sequence (DNA): TGTGCCAGCAGTCACCCGGGACTAGGCTACAATGAGCAGTTCTTC. V and J are TRBV5-5 and TRBJ2-1, with 8 bases that match TRBD2. In germline, CDR1 is SGHKS, CDR2 YYEKEE (reference sequence). This CDR3 has 15 residues. V lost 5 bases and J lost 3; bases outside the gene matches: 7.

The sample holds many counts of this clonotype. The V call is TRBV5-6, the J call TRBJ2-1; D is undetermined. V was trimmed by 1 base and J by 11 bases, leaving 10 bases between them. Germline values: CDR1 SGHDT, CDR2 YYEEEE. The CDR3 runs 12 residues. The CDR3 loop is CASSLNRRQQFF. The CDR3 DNA follows: TGTGCCAGCAGCTTGAATCGAAGACAGCAGTTCTTC.

V is TRBV9 and J is TRBJ2-1; TRBD2 matches 14 bases. There are 15 residues in the CDR3. CDR1 SGDLS and CDR2 YYNGEE come from the germline V gene. V dropped 1 base and J dropped 8; count of bases not matched to a gene: 2. CDR3: CASSVRGLAGDEQFF. The CDR3 coding sequence is TGTGCCAGCAGCGTAAGGGGACTAGCGGGAGATGAGCAGTTCTTC.

This clonotype was seen only a few times. The J gene is TRBJ2-5, the V gene TRBV10-3, with D unclear. The V gene lost 3 bases and the J gene lost 5 bases, with 4 bases spanning the gap. The CDR3 has 11 amino acids. In germline, CDR1 is ENHRY, CDR2 SYGVKD. CDR3 sequence reads: CAISDGETQYF. The CDR3 region has the DNA TGTGCCATCAGTGACGGGGAGACCCAGTACTTC.

There are a few counts of this clonotype. The rearrangement uses TRBV2 and TRBJ2-4; the match to TRBD2 covers 9 bases. Looked up from germline, CDR1 is SNHLY and CDR2 is FYNNEI. This CDR3 contains 18 residues. With V trimmed by 5 bases and J by 2 bases, 13 bases remained unmatched. This CDR3 is CASSTRGVAGVPKNIQYF. CDR3 DNA sequence: TGTGCCAGCAGTACCCGGGGGGTAGCGGGAGTTCCCAAAAACATTCAGTACTTC.

A few counts support this clonotype. The DNA of the CDR3 is TGTGCCAGCAGTTCCGGAACCTACGAGCAGTACTTC. Translating it yields CASSSGTYEQYF. The rearrangement uses TRBV28 and TRBJ2-7; D remains ambiguous. V lost 4 bases, J lost 2 bases, and 6 bases lay in between. Looked up from germline, CDR1 is MDHEN and CDR2 is SYDVKM. CDR3 length: 12 amino acids.

The chain carries TRBV7-2 and TRBJ2-7; 11 bases map to TRBD2. V gave up 6 bases and J gave up 5 bases; unmatched junction bases: 6. The germline gives CDR1 SGHTA, CDR2 FQGNSA. The length of the CDR3 is 14 residues. The CDR3 nucleotides read TGTGCCAGCAGACTTACTAGCGGGAGTAACGAGCAGTACTTC. Its translation: CASRLTSGSNEQYF.

This clonotype was counted a few times. This chain joins TRBV11-2 and TRBJ2-4, with 13 bases aligning to TRBD2. Germline V gene sequence: CDR1 SGHAT, CDR2 FQNNGV. The CDR3 length is 19 residues. Trimming at V came to 5 bases and at J to 3 bases, leaving 13 bases not matched to a gene. CDR3: CASSPGTSGTYVGKNIQYF. CDR3 nucleotide sequence: TGTGCCAGCAGCCCGGGGACTAGCGGGACCTATGTAGGCAAAAACATTCAGTACTTC.

This clonotype has a handful of counts. The genes are TRBV20-1 and TRBJ2-1; D may match TRBD1 or TRBD2 (6 bases each). The V end was cut by 1 base, the J end by 0 bases, with 7 bases between. This CDR3 region has 14 residues. Germline CDR1 is DFQATT and CDR2 is SNEGSKA (reference sequence). CDR3: CSARGGASYNEQFF. The CDR3 nucleotides are TGCAGTGCTAGAGGGGGGGCCTCCTACAATGAGCAGTTCTTC.

This clonotype was observed many times. The genes are TRBV6-6 and TRBJ2-1; TRBD2 agrees at 15 bases. The CDR3 is made up of 18 amino acids. Losses at the gene ends were 0 bases for V and 6 bases for J; bases not matched to a gene: 6. Per germline, CDR1 MNHNY and CDR2 SVGAGI (reference sequence). The CDR3 here is CASSYSGLAGGRPNEQFF. CDR3 in DNA: TGTGCCAGCAGTTACTCGGGACTAGCGGGAGGCCGCCCCAATGAGCAGTTCTTC.

This clonotype was recorded at least ten times. This chain joins TRBV12-3 or TRBV12-4 and TRBJ2-7; D is perhaps TRBD1 (5 bases). V lost 3 bases, J lost 4 bases, and 16 bases lay in between. CDR3 length: 15 residues. CDR3 in DNA: TGTGCCAGCAGTTTGCATCAGGGCAGGGTGTACGAGCAGTACTTC. It yields the protein CASSLHQGRVYEQYF.

In its sample, this clonotype was seen many times. The chain uses TRBV27 and TRBJ2-1; D perhaps matches TRBD1 (6 bases). In germline, CDR1 is MNHEY, CDR2 SMNVEV (reference sequence). With 5 bases removed from V and 3 bases from J, the gap between germline ends came to 17 bases. The CDR3 loop spans 16 amino acids. The CDR3: CASSAPQGRDYNEQFF. The CDR3, as DNA: TGTGCCAGCAGTGCGCCACAGGGTAGAGACTACAATGAGCAGTTCTTC.

This clonotype was picked up many times. The chain has TRBV20-1 and TRBJ2-7; D not resolved. The V end lost 1 base, the J end lost 2 bases, and 15 bases lay between the germline ends. The germline V gene encodes CDR1 DFQATT and CDR2 SNEGSKA (reference sequence). The CDR3 sequence is 15 residues long. The DNA of the CDR3 is TGCAGTGCTAGAGTCTCCGGCGACTTTACCTACGAGCAGTACTTC. Translation gives CSARVSGDFTYEQYF.

The gene calls are TRBV30 and TRBJ2-1, with 8 bases identical to TRBD2. From germline, CDR1 is GTSNPN and CDR2 SVGIG (reference sequence). J gave up 8 bases and V 2 bases, and 11 bases lay outside the gene matches. This CDR3 comprises 15 residues. The CDR3 protein is CAWSPGLGESYEQFF. DNA for the CDR3: TGTGCCTGGAGTCCGGGACTAGGAGAATCCTATGAGCAGTTCTTC.

This clonotype has at least ten counts. The rearrangement joins TRBV12-3 or TRBV12-4 to TRBJ1-1, with TRBD1 as a possible D gene (6 bases). The CDR3 length is 15 residues. The V end lost 3 bases, the J end lost 4 bases, and 15 bases lay between the germline ends. The CDR3 region is CASSFFWGRGTEAFF. Here the CDR3 DNA reads TGTGCCAGCAGTTTCTTTTGGGGGCGCGGCACTGAAGCTTTCTTT.

This clonotype has ten or more counts. V usage is TRBV20-1 and J usage is TRBJ2-7; D is unresolved. The CDR3 contains 13 residues. Between the trimmed V and J ends, which lost 0 bases and 0 bases, there was a span of 6 bases. Germline V gene sequence: CDR1 DFQATT, CDR2 SNEGSKA (reference sequence). CDR3 DNA sequence: TGCAGTGCTAGAGACCCGATCTCCTACGAGCAGTACTTC. As protein: CSARDPISYEQYF.

This clonotype was counted only a few times. The CDR3 DNA is TGTGCCATTGGGACTAGCGGTTCCGGGGAGCTGTTTTTT. Translation gives CAIGTSGSGELFF. The chain recombines TRBV10-3 with TRBJ2-2, with 11 bases identical to TRBD2. CDR3 length equals 13 residues. After removal of 9 bases from V and 6 bases from J, the junction contained 3 bases not matched to a gene. Germline loops: CDR1 ENHRY, CDR2 SYGVKD.

The chain uses TRBV6-1 and TRBJ1-1; 8 nucleotides agree with TRBD1. The CDR3 runs to 16 residues. CDR1 and CDR2 (germline): MNHNS, SASEGT. The trim removed 8 bases at V and 0 bases at J, leaving 11 bases unmatched. CDR3 in amino acids: CASSRSGTGMNTEAFF. In DNA form, the CDR3 reads TGTGCCAGCTCCCGATCGGGGACAGGAATGAACACTGAAGCTTTCTTT.

This clonotype was detected many times. This chain connects TRBV28 to TRBJ2-7; 8 bases agree with TRBD2. Germline-derived CDR1 and CDR2 are MDHEN and SYDVKM. V was clipped by 6 bases and J by 4 bases; unmatched bases: 11. The CDR3 has 15 residues. The CDR3 here is CASRKGELAGYEQYF. The CDR3 DNA sequence: TGTGCCAGCAGGAAAGGAGAATTAGCGGGGTACGAGCAGTACTTC.

Many counts were recorded for this clonotype. The rearrangement uses TRBV6-1 and TRBJ2-3; no definite D call. Trimming removed 4 bases at V and 6 bases at J, with 8 bases between. Germline CDR1 and CDR2: MNHNS and SASEGT. The CDR3 spans 12 residues. CDR3 sequence: CASSADGDTQYF. The CDR3, as DNA: TGTGCCAGCAGTGCCGATGGTGATACGCAGTATTTT.

This clonotype was seen at least ten times. This sequence joins TRBV6-2 or TRBV6-3 and TRBJ2-1; TRBD2 matches 10 bases. V lost 7 bases and J lost 9; bases outside the gene matches: 6. Germline lookup yields CDR1 MNHEY and CDR2 SVGEGT. The CDR3 length is 13 residues. The CDR3 is CASTDLAGVEQFF. CDR3 nucleotides: TGTGCCAGCACCGATCTAGCGGGAGTTGAGCAGTTCTTC.

This clonotype came up many times. V and J are TRBV5-1 and TRBJ1-1, with TRBD1 as a possible D gene (6 bases). Germline V gives CDR1 SGHRS, CDR2 YFSETQ. The CDR3 is 14 amino acids. Trimming cost V 4 bases and J 2 bases, with 12 bases left between them. CDR3 sequence reads: CASSGPDSNTEAFF. The CDR3 DNA is TGCGCCAGCAGCGGGCCGGACAGCAACACTGAAGCTTTCTTT.

This clonotype has at least ten counts. The chain recombines TRBV28 with TRBJ2-1; 11 bases are shared with TRBD2. The CDR3 is made up of 19 amino acids. The V and J ends lost 2 bases and 12 bases, in that order; junction bases with no gene match: 21. The germline V gene encodes CDR1 MDHEN and CDR2 SYDVKM. CDR3 sequence reads: CASSLREFLGLAETMRQFF. CDR3 nucleotides: TGTGCCAGCAGTTTAAGGGAGTTCCTGGGACTAGCGGAAACAATGAGGCAGTTCTTC.

This clonotype was counted ten times or more. This chain uses TRBV28 with TRBJ2-7; 9 bases align to TRBD1. The J segment lost 2 bases and the V segment lost 6 bases, leaving 11 bases of the junction unmatched. Germline assignment: CDR1 MDHEN and CDR2 SYDVKM. The CDR3 runs to 16 residues. CDR3 sequence reads: CASRTTWGQGPYEQYF. The CDR3 DNA sequence: TGTGCCAGCAGAACCACATGGGGACAGGGCCCCTACGAGCAGTACTTC.